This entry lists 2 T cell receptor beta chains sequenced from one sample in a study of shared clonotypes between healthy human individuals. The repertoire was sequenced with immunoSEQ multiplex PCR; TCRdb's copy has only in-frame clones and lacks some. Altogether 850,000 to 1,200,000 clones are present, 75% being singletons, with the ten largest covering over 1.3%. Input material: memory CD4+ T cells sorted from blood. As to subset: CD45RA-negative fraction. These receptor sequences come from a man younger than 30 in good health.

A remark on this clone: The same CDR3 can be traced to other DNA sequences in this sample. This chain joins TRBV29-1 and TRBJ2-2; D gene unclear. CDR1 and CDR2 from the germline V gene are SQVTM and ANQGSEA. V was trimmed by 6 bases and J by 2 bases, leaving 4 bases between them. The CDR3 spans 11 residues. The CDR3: CSVRNTGELFF. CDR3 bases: TGCAGCGTCCGTAACACCGGGGAGCTGTTTTTT.

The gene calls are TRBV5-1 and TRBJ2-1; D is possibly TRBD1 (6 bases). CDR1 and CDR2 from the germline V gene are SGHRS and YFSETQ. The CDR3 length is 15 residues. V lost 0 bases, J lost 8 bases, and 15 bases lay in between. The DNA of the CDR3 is TGCGCCAGCAGCTTGGTTCGACAGGCGAGCGATGAGCAGTTCTTC. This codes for CASSLVRQASDEQFF.